The 17 T cell receptor beta chains given below trace back to one sample, sequenced in a study of cytomegalovirus exposure and HLA in healthy donors. PCR used 60 Vbeta primers and 13 Jbeta primers. The table came from immunoSEQ multiplex PCR; TCRdb's copy has only in-frame clones and leaves some out. This table has about 140,000 clones, over 60% appearing once. Sequenced material: PBMCs. Receptors originate from a female donor in good health and CMV-seronegative.

This sequence joins TRBV6-5 and TRBJ1-1, with unresolved D. Germline CDR1 and CDR2: MNHEY and SVGAGI. Trimming pared 5 bases from V and 3 bases from J, leaving 10 bases between. This CDR3 has 13 amino acids. CDR3: CASSDRRDTEAFF. In DNA form, the CDR3 reads TGTGCCAGCAGTGACCGGAGGGACACTGAAGCTTTCTTT.

This clone was observed once. This chain connects TRBV6-4 to TRBJ1-2; D perhaps matches TRBD1 (6 bases). The V gene's germline CDR1 is MRHNA and CDR2 SNTAGT. The CDR3 is 13 amino acids. Deletions cut 5 bases from V and 7 bases from J, with 14 bases between. The CDR3: CASSSAGGSGYTF. DNA for the CDR3: TGTGCCAGCAGTTCGGCGGGGGGCTCTGGCTACACCTTC.

The chain couples TRBV9 to TRBJ2-5; 7 bases are shared with TRBD2. The CDR3 runs 13 residues. Per germline, CDR1 SGDLS and CDR2 YYNGEE. Unmatched junction bases numbered 4, after V lost 3 bases and J lost 5 bases. CDR3 sequence reads: CASSAGGRETQYF. In DNA, the CDR3 is TGTGCCAGCAGCGCGGGGGGTAGGGAGACCCAGTACTTC.

This clone was observed a handful of times. The chain has TRBV28 and TRBJ1-4; D not resolved. The CDR3 runs 15 residues. Germline CDR1 and CDR2: MDHEN and SYDVKM. The V end was cut by 2 bases, the J end by 7 bases, with 14 bases between. Written as DNA, the CDR3 is TGTGCCAGCAGTTTAGGCAGCGCGATGAGTGAAAAACTGTTTTTT. Amino acids: CASSLGSAMSEKLFF.

This chain links TRBV6-5 with TRBJ2-7, with a possible D match to TRBD2 (6 bases). CDR1 and CDR2 from the germline V gene are MNHEY and SVGAGI. The CDR3 has 14 amino acids. V lost 6 bases and J lost 4, with 16 bases in between. Here the CDR3 reads CASRRDRDGYEQYF. In nucleotides, the CDR3 is TGTGCCAGCAGGCGGGACCGAGACGGGTACGAGCAGTACTTC.

The chain has TRBV14 and TRBJ1-2, with 9 bases lining up with TRBD1. The CDR3 extends over 13 amino acids. Germline V lookup: CDR1 SGHDN, CDR2 FVKESK. Trimming at V came to 4 bases and at J to 5 bases, leaving 2 bases not matched to a gene. CDR3 coding DNA: TGTGCCAGCAGCCCCGGGACAGGGTATGGCTACACCTTC. Translated: CASSPGTGYGYTF.

The genes are TRBV7-9 and TRBJ1-2, with D maybe TRBD1 (6 bases). Germline V gene sequence: CDR1 SEHNR, CDR2 FQNEAQ (reference sequence). Trimming took 1 base from V and 5 from J, leaving 11 bases between them. The CDR3 contains 14 residues. CDR3 amino acids: CASSLVEQGYGYTF. CDR3 nucleotide sequence: TGTGCCAGCAGCTTAGTTGAACAGGGTTATGGCTACACCTTC. The full variable domain, with the rest looked up from reference TRBV7-9 and TRBJ1-2, is DTGVSQNPRHKITKRGQNVTFRCDPISEHNRLYWYRQTLGQGPEFLTYFQNEAQLEKSRLLSDRFSAERPKGSFSTLEIQRTEQGDSAMYLCASSLVEQGYGYTFGSGTRLTVV.

This clone was recorded once. The V and J genes are TRBV6-1 and TRBJ2-3, with 7 nucleotides matching TRBD1. Germline lookup yields CDR1 MNHNS and CDR2 SASEGT. V lost 4 bases to trimming and J lost 6 bases; unmatched junction nucleotides: 13. There are 16 residues in the CDR3. CDR3 sequence: CASSVAGGRGWDTQYF. CDR3 sequence (DNA): TGTGCCAGCAGTGTGGCAGGGGGAAGGGGGTGGGATACGCAGTATTTT.

CDR3 region: CASSQEKSGGPNTGELFF. The DNA for the CDR3 is TGCGCCAGCAGCCAAGAGAAGTCGGGGGGGCCGAACACCGGGGAGCTGTTTTTT. V gene TRBV4-1 combines with J gene TRBJ2-2; TRBD2 matches 8 bases. Per germline, CDR1 MGHRA and CDR2 YSYEKL. This CDR3 has 18 residues. V shed 0 bases and J 0 bases; nucleotides not matched to a gene: 6.

The V gene is TRBV5-1, the J gene TRBJ2-3, with TRBD2 matching over 12 bases. The trim removed 4 bases at V and 5 bases at J, leaving 8 bases unmatched. The CDR3 is 16 amino acids. From germline, CDR1 is SGHRS and CDR2 YFSETQ. CDR3 sequence reads: CASSPGLAGSIDTQYF. The CDR3 coding sequence is TGCGCCAGCAGCCCAGGACTAGCGGGATCTATAGATACGCAGTATTTT.

The V and J genes are TRBV5-1 and TRBJ2-7, with D perhaps matching TRBD2 (6 bases). This CDR3 spans 14 amino acids. Germline-derived CDR1 and CDR2 are SGHRS and YFSETQ. Trimming stripped 1 base from V and 1 base from J, with 9 bases between. In DNA, the CDR3 is TGCGCCAGCAGCTTGACAGGACTATCCTACGAGCAGTACTTC. Translation: CASSLTGLSYEQYF.

The chain is built from TRBV5-1 and TRBJ2-1, with D maybe TRBD1 (5 bases). Germline V CDR1 and CDR2: SGHRS, YFSETQ. The CDR3 sequence is 15 residues long. V dropped 1 base and J dropped 5 bases, with 13 bases sitting between them. The CDR3 loop reads CASSLSPGIHNEQFF. Here the CDR3 DNA reads TGCGCCAGCAGCTTGTCCCCAGGGATACACAATGAGCAGTTCTTC.

J is TRBJ2-3 and V is TRBV5-4; a possible D gene is TRBD2 (5 bases). CDR3 length equals 16 residues. The germline V and J ends were trimmed by 0 bases and 5 bases, with 16 bases remaining between them. Germline V CDR1 and CDR2: SGHNT, YYREEE (reference sequence). As DNA, the CDR3 is TGTGCCAGCAGCTTGGTGGCTAGCTACATAGTAGATACGCAGTATTTT. The encoded protein is CASSLVASYIVDTQYF.

In its sample, this clone was seen a few times. V gene TRBV25-1 combines with J gene TRBJ2-1, with D hard to call. V gave up 5 bases and J gave up 7 bases, with 6 bases separating them. The length of the CDR3 is 11 residues. Germline lookup yields CDR1 MGHDK and CDR2 SYGVNS. This CDR3 is CASSLRNEQFF. CDR3 bases: TGTGCCAGCAGTCTTCGGAATGAGCAGTTCTTC.

The chain carries TRBV6-6 and TRBJ1-5; TRBD1 agrees at 7 bases. In germline, CDR1 is MNHNY, CDR2 SVGAGI (reference sequence). With 5 bases clipped from V and 1 base from J, the junction kept 8 bases outside the gene matches. CDR3 length equals 16 residues. Here the CDR3 reads CASSPKGGASNQPQHF. CDR3 bases: TGTGCCAGCAGTCCGAAAGGGGGCGCGAGCAATCAGCCCCAGCATTTT.

CDR3: CASSFEGWETQYF. For the CDR3, the DNA is TGTGCCAGCAGCTTCGAGGGTTGGGAGACCCAGTACTTC. The chain couples TRBV5-4 to TRBJ2-5; D is perhaps TRBD2 (5 bases). Germline CDR1 is SGHNT and CDR2 is YYREEE (reference sequence). The CDR3 spans 13 residues. Trimming took 2 bases from V and 5 from J, leaving 10 bases between them.

The gene calls are TRBV7-8 and TRBJ2-3, with D maybe TRBD2 (6 bases). V dropped 1 base and J dropped 4 bases, with 12 bases sitting between them. The CDR3 loop spans 15 amino acids. Per the germline V gene, CDR1 is SGHVS and CDR2 is FQNEAQ. The DNA for the CDR3 is TGTGCCAGCAGCTTAGTTCCAGGAGGGGCAGATACGCAGTATTTT. Its translation is CASSLVPGGADTQYF.